This record concerns one T cell receptor beta chain sequence. Its antigen is not identified. The sample belongs to a study of T cell responses to AZD1222 COVID-19 vaccine. The study's findings and limits: Rises in breadth and depth of Spike-specific TCRs came after two AZD1222 doses. Spike-spanning, vaccine-associated CD4 TCRs were dominant at 160-218 and 743-854. It should be noted that donors were predominantly white British and more often female, and clonal diversity was possibly underestimated.

V was cut by 5 bases and J by 1 base, with 19 bases left in between. This CDR3 comprises 17 residues. Germline V CDR1 and CDR2: SEHNR, FQNEAQ (reference sequence). Combined were second doses at about 4 or about 12 weeks. The method was immunoSEQ multiplex PCR; TCRdb's version includes in-frame clones alone and lacks a portion of them. The data contain approximately 150,000 clones, roughly 85% of them singletons. This specimen was peripheral blood, taken 28 days after the second AZD1222 dose. This chain connects TRBV7-9 to TRBJ2-3; a weak D match, TRBD2 (6 bases). The TCR sequence derives from an adult who received the AZD1222 COVID-19 vaccine. The CDR3 here is CASSPRGTREGTDTQYF. CDR3 sequence (DNA): TGTGCCAGCAGCCCTCGGGGGACTCGAGAGGGCACAGATACGCAGTATTTT.